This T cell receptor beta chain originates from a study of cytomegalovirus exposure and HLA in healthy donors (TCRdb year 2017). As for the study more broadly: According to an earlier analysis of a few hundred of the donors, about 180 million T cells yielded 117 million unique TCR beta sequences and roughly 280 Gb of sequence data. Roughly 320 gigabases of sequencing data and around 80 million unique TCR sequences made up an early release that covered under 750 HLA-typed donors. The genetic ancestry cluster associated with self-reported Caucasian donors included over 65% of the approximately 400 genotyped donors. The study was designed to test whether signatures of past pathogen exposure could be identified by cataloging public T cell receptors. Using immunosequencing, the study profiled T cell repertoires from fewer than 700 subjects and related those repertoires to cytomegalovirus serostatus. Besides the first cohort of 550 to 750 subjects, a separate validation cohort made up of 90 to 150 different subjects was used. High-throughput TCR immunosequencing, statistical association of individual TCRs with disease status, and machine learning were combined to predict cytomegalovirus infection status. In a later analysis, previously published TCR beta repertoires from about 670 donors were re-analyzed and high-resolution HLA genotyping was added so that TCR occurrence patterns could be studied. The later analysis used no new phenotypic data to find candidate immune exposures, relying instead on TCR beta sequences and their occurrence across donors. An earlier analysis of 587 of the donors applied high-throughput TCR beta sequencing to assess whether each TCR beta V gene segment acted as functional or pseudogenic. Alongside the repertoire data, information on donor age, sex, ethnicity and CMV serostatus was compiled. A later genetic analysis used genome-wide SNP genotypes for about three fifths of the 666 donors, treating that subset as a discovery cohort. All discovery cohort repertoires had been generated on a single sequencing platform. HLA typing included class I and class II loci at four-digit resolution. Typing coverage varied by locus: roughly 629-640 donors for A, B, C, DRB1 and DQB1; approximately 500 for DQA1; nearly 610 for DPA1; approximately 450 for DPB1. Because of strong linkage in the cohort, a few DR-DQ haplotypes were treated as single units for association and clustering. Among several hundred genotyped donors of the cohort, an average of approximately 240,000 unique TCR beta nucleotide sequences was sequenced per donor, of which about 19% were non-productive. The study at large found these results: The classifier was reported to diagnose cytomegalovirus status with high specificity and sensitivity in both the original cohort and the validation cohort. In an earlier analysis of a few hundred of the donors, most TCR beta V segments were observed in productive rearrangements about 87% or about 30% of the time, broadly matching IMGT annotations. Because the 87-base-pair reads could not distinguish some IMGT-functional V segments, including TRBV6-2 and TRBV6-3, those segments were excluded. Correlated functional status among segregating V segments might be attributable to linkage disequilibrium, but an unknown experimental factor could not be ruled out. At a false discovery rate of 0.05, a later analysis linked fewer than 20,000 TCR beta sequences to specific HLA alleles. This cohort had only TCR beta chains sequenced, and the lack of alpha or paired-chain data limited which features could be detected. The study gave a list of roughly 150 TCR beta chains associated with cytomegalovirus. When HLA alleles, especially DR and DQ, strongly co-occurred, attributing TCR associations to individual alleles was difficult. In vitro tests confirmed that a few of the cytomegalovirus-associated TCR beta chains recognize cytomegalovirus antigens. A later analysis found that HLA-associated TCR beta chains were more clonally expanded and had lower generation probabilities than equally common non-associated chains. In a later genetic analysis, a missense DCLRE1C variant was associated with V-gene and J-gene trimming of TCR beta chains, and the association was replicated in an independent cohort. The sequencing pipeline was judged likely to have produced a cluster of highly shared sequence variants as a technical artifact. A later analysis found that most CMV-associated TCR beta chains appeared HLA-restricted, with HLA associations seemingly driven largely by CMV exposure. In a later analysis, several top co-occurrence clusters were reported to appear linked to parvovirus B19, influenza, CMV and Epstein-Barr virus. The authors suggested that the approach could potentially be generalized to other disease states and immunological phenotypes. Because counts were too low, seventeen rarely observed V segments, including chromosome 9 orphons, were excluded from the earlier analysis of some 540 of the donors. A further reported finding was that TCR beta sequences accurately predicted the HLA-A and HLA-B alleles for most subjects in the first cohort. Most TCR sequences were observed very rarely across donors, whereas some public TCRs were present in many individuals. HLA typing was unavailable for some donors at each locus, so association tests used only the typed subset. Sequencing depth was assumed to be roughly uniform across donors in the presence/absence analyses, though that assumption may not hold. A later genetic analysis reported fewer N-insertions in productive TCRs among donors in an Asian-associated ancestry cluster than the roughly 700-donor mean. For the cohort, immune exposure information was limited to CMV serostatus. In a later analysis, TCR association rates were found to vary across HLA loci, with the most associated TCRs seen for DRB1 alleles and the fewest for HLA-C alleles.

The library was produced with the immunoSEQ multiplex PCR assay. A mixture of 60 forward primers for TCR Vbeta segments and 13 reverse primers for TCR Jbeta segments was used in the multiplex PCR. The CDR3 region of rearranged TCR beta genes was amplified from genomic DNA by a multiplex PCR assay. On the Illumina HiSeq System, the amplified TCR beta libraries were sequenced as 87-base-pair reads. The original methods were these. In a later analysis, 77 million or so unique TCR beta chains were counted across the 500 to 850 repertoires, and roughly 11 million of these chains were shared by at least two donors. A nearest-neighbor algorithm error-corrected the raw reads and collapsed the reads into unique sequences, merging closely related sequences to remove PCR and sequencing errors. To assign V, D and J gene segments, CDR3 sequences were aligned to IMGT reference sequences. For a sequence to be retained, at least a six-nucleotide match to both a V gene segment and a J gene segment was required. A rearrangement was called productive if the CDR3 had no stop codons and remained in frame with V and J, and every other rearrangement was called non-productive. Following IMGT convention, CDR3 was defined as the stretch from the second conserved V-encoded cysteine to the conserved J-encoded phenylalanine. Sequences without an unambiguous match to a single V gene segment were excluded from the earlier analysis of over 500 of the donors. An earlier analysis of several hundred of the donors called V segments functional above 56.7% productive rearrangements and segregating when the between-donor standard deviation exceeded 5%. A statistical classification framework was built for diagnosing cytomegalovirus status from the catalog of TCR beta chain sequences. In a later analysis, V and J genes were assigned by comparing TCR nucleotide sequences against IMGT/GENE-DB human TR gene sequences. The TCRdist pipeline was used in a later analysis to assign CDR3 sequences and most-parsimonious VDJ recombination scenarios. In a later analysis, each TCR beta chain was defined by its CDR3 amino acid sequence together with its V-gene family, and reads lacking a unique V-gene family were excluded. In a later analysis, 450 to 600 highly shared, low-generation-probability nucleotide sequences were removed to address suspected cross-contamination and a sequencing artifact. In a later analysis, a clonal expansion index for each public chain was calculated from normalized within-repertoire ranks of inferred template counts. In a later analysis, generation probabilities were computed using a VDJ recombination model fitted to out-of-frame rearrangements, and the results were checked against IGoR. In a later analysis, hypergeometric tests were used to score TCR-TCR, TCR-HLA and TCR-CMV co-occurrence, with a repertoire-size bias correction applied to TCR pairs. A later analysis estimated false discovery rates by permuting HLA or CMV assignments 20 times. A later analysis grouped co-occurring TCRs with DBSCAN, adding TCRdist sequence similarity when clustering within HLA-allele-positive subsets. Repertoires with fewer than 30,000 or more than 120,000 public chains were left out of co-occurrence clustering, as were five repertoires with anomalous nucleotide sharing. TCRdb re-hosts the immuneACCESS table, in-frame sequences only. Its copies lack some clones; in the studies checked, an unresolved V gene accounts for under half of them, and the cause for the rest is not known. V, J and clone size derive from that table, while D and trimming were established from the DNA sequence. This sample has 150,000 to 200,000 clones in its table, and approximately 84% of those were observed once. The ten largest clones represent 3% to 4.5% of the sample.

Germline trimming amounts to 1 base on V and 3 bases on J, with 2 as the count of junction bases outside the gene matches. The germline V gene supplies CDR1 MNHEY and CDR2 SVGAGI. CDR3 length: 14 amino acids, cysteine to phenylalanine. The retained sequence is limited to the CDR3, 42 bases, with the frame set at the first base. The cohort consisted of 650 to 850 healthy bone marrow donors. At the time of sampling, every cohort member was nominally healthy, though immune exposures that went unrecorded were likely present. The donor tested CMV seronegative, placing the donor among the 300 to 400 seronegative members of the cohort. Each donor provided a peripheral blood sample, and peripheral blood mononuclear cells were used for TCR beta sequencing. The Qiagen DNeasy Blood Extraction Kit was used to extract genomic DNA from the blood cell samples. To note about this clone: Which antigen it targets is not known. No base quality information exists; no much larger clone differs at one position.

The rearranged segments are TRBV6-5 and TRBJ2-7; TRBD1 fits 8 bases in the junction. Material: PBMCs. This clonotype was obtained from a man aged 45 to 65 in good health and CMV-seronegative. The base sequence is TGTGCCAGCAGTTACTACAGGGGGTTCTACGAGCAGTACTTC. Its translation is CASSYYRGFYEQYF.